Below are 21 T cell receptor beta chains sequenced from a single sample in a study of blood T cell repertoires in COVID-19. Assay: immunoSEQ multiplex PCR; the TCRdb copy retains only in-frame clones and omits some. The table has about 220,000 clones, 83% seen once. The sample consisted of peripheral blood. The receptors come from a woman aged 40 to 55 with active or convalescent COVID-19.

The chain uses TRBV19 and TRBJ2-2; TRBD2 aligns across 14 bases. Germline-derived CDR1 and CDR2 are LNHDA and SQIVND (reference sequence). The CDR3 spans 19 residues. Trimming at V came to 5 bases and at J to 5 bases, leaving 13 bases not matched to a gene. The CDR3 DNA follows: TGTGCCAGTAGTCTCACCCGACTAGCGGGGGGGCGGGGAACCGGGGAGCTGTTTTTT. The encoded protein is CASSLTRLAGGRGTGELFF.

V is TRBV4-2 and J is TRBJ1-3, with a weak D call TRBD1 (5 bases). The CDR3 extends over 16 amino acids. V was cut by 0 bases and J by 1 base, with 10 bases left in between. Germline values: CDR1 LGHNA, CDR2 YNFKEQ. Written as DNA, the CDR3 is TGTGCCAGCAGCCAAGAACCGGGGGGGTCTGGAAACACCATATATTTT. Amino acids: CASSQEPGGSGNTIYF.

The chain combines TRBV6-5 with TRBJ2-2, with a weak D call TRBD1 (5 bases). The ends were cut back, 4 bases at V and 5 bases at J, with 14 bases in the middle. The CDR3 consists of 15 residues. Per the germline V gene, CDR1 is MNHEY and CDR2 is SVGAGI. CDR3 coding DNA: TGTGCCAGCAGTTTATGGACACCGACGACCGGGGAGCTGTTTTTT. It yields the protein CASSLWTPTTGELFF.

The V call is TRBV18, the J call TRBJ2-3; 7 nucleotides match TRBD2. Germline assignment: CDR1 KGHSH and CDR2 LQKENI. The CDR3 has 15 amino acids. With 6 bases clipped from V and 2 bases from J, the junction kept 8 bases outside the gene matches. CDR3 region: CASSRSLATTDTQYF. The CDR3 coding sequence is TGTGCCAGCTCCCGGTCACTAGCGACCACAGATACGCAGTATTTT. The whole variable domain, remainder taken from reference TRBV18 and TRBJ2-3, is NAGVMQNPRHLVRRRGQEARLRCSPMKGHSHVYWYRQLPEEGLKFMVYLQKENIIDESGMPKERFSAEFPKEGPSILRIQQVVRGDSAAYFCASSRSLATTDTQYFGPGTRLTVL.

V is TRBV19 and J is TRBJ1-2; the D gene is possibly TRBD1 (6 bases). V shed 5 bases and J shed 2 bases, with 9 bases lying between them. Germline lookup yields CDR1 LNHDA and CDR2 SQIVND (reference sequence). This CDR3 region has 13 residues. The CDR3 region is CASSLDRNYGYTF. CDR3 sequence (DNA): TGTGCCAGTAGTTTGGACAGAAACTATGGCTACACCTTC. Combining the CDR3 with reference TRBV19 and TRBJ1-2 gives the whole variable domain DGGITQSPKYLFRKEGQNVTLSCEQNLNHDAMYWYRQDPGQGLRLIYYSQIVNDFQKGDIAEGYSVSREKKESFPLTVTSAQKNPTAFYLCASSLDRNYGYTFGSGTRLTVV.

The V gene is TRBV7-8, the J gene TRBJ1-5, with a possible D match to TRBD1 (6 bases). V shed 5 bases and J shed 2 bases, with 13 bases lying between them. The CDR3 length is 15 residues. Per germline, CDR1 SGHVS and CDR2 FQNEAQ. The CDR3 protein is CASSRGYRGNQPQHF. CDR3 bases: TGTGCCAGCAGCCGAGGGTACAGGGGCAATCAGCCCCAGCATTTT.

This chain uses TRBV11-2 with TRBJ1-3; D unclear. The germline V gene encodes CDR1 SGHAT and CDR2 FQNNGV. The CDR3 length is 15 residues. V shed 0 bases and J shed 0 bases, with 6 bases lying between them. In DNA, the CDR3 is TGTGCCAGCAGCTTAGAGTTGAGCTCTGGAAACACCATATATTTT. Protein product: CASSLELSSGNTIYF. Complete variable domain (other parts from reference TRBV11-2 and TRBJ1-3): EAGVAQSPRYKIIEKRQSVAFWCNPISGHATLYWYQQILGQGPKLLIQFQNNGVVDDSQLPKDRFSAERLKGVDSTLKIQPAKLEDSAVYLCASSLELSSGNTIYFGEGSWLTVV.

The genes are TRBV18 and TRBJ2-5; TRBD1 aligns across 8 bases. The V and J ends lost 2 bases and 4 bases, in that order; junction bases with no gene match: 0. The CDR3 length is 13 residues. Looked up from germline, CDR1 is KGHSH and CDR2 is LQKENI. Here the CDR3 reads CASSPGTGETQYF. Here the CDR3 DNA reads TGTGCCAGCTCACCAGGGACAGGAGAGACCCAGTACTTC.

The table lists this clone with a few counts. The rearrangement joins TRBV28 to TRBJ1-1, with 7 positions matching TRBD1. CDR3 size: 13 residues. J gave up 2 bases and V 6 bases, and 3 bases lay outside the gene matches. Germline V gene data show CDR1 as MDHEN and CDR2 as SYDVKM. CDR3 in DNA: TGTGCCAGCAGAGGGACAGCCAACACTGAAGCTTTCTTT. It specifies CASRGTANTEAFF.

This clone was seen a handful of times. This chain joins TRBV5-1 and TRBJ2-5; TRBD2 is a possible D gene (5 bases). Trimming pared 4 bases from V and 2 bases from J, leaving 12 bases between. CDR3 length: 14 amino acids. Germline V gene data show CDR1 as SGHRS and CDR2 as YFSETQ. The CDR3 DNA is TGCGCCAGCAGCCGCGCCCGGGATCAAGAGACCCAGTACTTC. Residues: CASSRARDQETQYF.

The chain links TRBV29-1 to TRBJ1-2, with a tentative D call TRBD1 (6 bases). The germline gives CDR1 SQVTM, CDR2 ANQGSEA. This CDR3 region has 13 residues. V was pared by 2 bases and J by 5 bases, with 12 bases between. CDR3 sequence: CSVEQGRGYGYTF. The CDR3 DNA reads TGCAGCGTTGAACAAGGGAGGGGGTATGGCTACACCTTC.

The chain joins TRBV10-1 to TRBJ2-7, with 7 bases identical to TRBD1. The CDR3 loop spans 14 amino acids. CDR1 and CDR2 (germline): WNHNN, SYGVQD (reference sequence). V was clipped by 5 bases and J by 7 bases; unmatched bases: 11. The CDR3 is CASSRDRALEEQYF. DNA for the CDR3: TGCGCCAGCAGTAGGGACAGAGCCCTGGAGGAGCAGTACTTC.

V is TRBV2 and J is TRBJ1-4, with 9 bases aligning to TRBD1. V trimming: 8 bases; J trimming: 0 bases; junction bases outside the gene matches: 7. This CDR3 has 16 amino acids. In germline, CDR1 is SNHLY, CDR2 FYNNEI. The CDR3 sequence is CASGRDRDATNEKLFF. In DNA form, the CDR3 reads TGTGCCAGCGGCAGGGACAGGGATGCAACTAATGAAAAACTGTTTTTT. The entire variable domain, with the rest obtained from reference TRBV2 and TRBJ1-4, is as follows: EPEVTQTPSHQVTQMGQEVILRCVPISNHLYFYWYRQILGQKVEFLVSFYNNEISEKSEIFDDQFSVERPDGSNFTLKIRSTKLEDSAMYFCASGRDRDATNEKLFFGSGTQLSVL.

CDR3 coding DNA: TGTGCCAGCAGCTCCGCCCCGGGGAGGTTGAACATTCAGTACTTC. Translation gives CASSSAPGRLNIQYF. This chain connects TRBV5-6 to TRBJ2-4; D perhaps matches TRBD2 (6 bases). Trimming pared 3 bases from V and 7 bases from J, leaving 17 bases between. The CDR3 loop spans 15 amino acids. Germline V gene lookup returns CDR1 SGHDT and CDR2 YYEEEE.

The chain employs TRBV3-1 (or the pseudogene TRBV3-2) and TRBJ1-5, with 9 bases identical to TRBD1. This CDR3 is built from 15 residues. V dropped 1 base and J dropped 3; count of bases not matched to a gene: 1. Germline lookup yields CDR1 LGHDT and CDR2 YNNKEL (reference sequence). The CDR3 sequence is CASSQGTGANQPQHF. The CDR3 DNA reads as TGTGCCAGCAGCCAAGGGACAGGGGCCAATCAGCCCCAGCATTTT.

The chain has TRBV27 and TRBJ1-2, with 7 bases aligning to TRBD1. This CDR3 spans 14 amino acids. V dropped 1 base and J dropped 8; count of bases not matched to a gene: 7. The V gene's germline CDR1 is MNHEY and CDR2 SMNVEV (reference sequence). CDR3 amino acids: CASSLFAGGSGYTF. The CDR3 DNA follows: TGTGCCAGCAGTTTATTCGCAGGGGGTAGCGGCTACACCTTC.

The chain uses TRBV5-8 and TRBJ1-5; a possible D gene is TRBD1 (5 bases). Between the trimmed V and J ends, which lost 3 bases and 4 bases, there was a span of 14 bases. The CDR3 length is 15 residues. CDR1 is SGHTS, CDR2 YDEGEE, per germline. The CDR3 region has the DNA TGTGCCAGCAGCTGGACATCTGGGTGGAATCAGCCCCAGCATTTT. This codes for CASSWTSGWNQPQHF.

The chain couples TRBV4-2 to TRBJ2-5, with D tentatively TRBD1 (6 bases). This CDR3 is built from 15 residues. Trimming stripped 4 bases from V and 5 bases from J, with 17 bases between. From germline, CDR1 is LGHNA and CDR2 YNFKEQ. CDR3 sequence: CASSLGAGDRETQYF. The CDR3 DNA is TGTGCCAGCAGCCTGGGCGCAGGGGACCGGGAGACCCAGTACTTC.

The rearrangement uses TRBV15 and TRBJ2-7; D is perhaps TRBD2 (12 bases). CDR1 and CDR2 from the germline V gene are LNHNV and YYDKDF (reference sequence). CDR3 length: 19 amino acids. Trimming removed 0 bases from V and 3 bases from J, with 24 bases in between. The DNA for the CDR3 is TGTGCCACCAGCAGAGATAGGGACAGGGGGACTAGCGGGCACTACGAGCAGTACTTC. It codes for CATSRDRDRGTSGHYEQYF.

The chain couples TRBV6-4 to TRBJ1-6; a weak D match, TRBD1 (5 bases). The V gene lost 2 bases and the J gene lost 7 bases, with 24 bases spanning the gap. Germline V gene sequence: CDR1 MRHNA, CDR2 SNTAGT. The CDR3 length is 19 residues. The chain's CDR3 is CASSDRFGPDGASNSPLHF. CDR3 bases: TGTGCCAGCAGTGACCGATTCGGCCCCGATGGGGCTTCGAATTCACCCCTCCACTTT.

The chain employs TRBV7-3 and TRBJ2-3; 14 bases align to TRBD2. Germline CDR1 and CDR2: SGHTA and FQGTGA. This CDR3 has 16 amino acids. The V and J ends lost 5 bases and 1 base, in that order; junction bases with no gene match: 2. The CDR3 reads CASSTTSGGGTDTQYF. CDR3 nucleotide sequence: TGTGCCAGCAGCACGACTAGCGGGGGGGGCACAGATACGCAGTATTTT.